Given below is one TCR beta chain in context. Its target is unknown. Sequencing used immunoSEQ multiplex PCR; TCRdb keeps in-frame clones, though not all of them. The repertoire consists of about 57,000 clones, with over 75% occurring once and the leading ten covering roughly 19%. The data derive from a study of T cell responses to AZD1222 COVID-19 vaccine. Study-wide results and caveats: Breadth and depth of Spike-specific TCRs rose after two AZD1222 doses.

Germline CDR1 and CDR2: SGHTA and FQGTGA. The V and J ends lost 1 base and 0 bases respectively, with 10 bases between them. The CDR3 sequence is 15 residues long. The V gene is TRBV7-3, the J gene TRBJ2-7, with TRBD1 as a possible D gene (6 bases). This TCR was recovered from an adult in good health. Source: peripheral blood, taken on day 0 of AZD1222 vaccination. The CDR3 nucleotides read TGTGCCAGCAGCTTAAGTGGGACACCCTCCTACGAGCAGTACTTC. Amino acids: CASSLSGTPSYEQYF.